This T cell receptor beta chain was recorded in a study of T cells in Graves' hyperthyroidism and ophthalmopathy. The CDR3 contains 13 residues. With 2 bases removed from V and 6 bases from J, the gap between germline ends came to 11 bases. The TCR beta CDR3 regions underwent amplification using RNA transcripts as the source. The HTBI primer set served for first-round RT-PCR of the TCR CDR3. One entry per CDR3 protein results from TCRdb running MiXCR on the multiplex PCR reads. The table lists hundreds of thousands of distinct CDR3 sequences, around 39% of them singletons. This clonotype was obtained from a young man with Graves' hyperthyroidism. The sequenced sample consisted of blood. This chain uses TRBV12-3 or TRBV12-4 with TRBJ2-7; D is possibly TRBD1 or TRBD2 (5 bases each). In nucleotides, the CDR3 is TGTGCCAGCAGTTTACCCGGGACGACCGAGCAGTACTTC. This gives the protein CASSLPGTTEQYF.